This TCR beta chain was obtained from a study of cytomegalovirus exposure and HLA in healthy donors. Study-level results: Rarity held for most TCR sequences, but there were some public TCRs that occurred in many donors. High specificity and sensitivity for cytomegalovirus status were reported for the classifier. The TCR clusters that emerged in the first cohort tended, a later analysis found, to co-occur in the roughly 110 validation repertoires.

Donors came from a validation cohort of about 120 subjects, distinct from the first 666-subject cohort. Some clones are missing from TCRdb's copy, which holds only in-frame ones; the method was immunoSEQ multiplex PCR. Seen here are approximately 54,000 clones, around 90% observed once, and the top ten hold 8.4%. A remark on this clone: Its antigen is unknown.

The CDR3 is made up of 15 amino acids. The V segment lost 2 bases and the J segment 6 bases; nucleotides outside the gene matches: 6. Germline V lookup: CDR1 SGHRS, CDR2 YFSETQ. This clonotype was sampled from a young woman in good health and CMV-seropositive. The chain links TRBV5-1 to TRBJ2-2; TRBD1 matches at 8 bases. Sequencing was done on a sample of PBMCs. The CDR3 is CASSFTQGAAGELFF. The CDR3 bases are TGCGCCAGCAGCTTTACCCAGGGGGCGGCCGGGGAGCTGTTTTTT.